The next 9 T cell receptor beta chains were all read from a single sample in a study of blood T cell repertoires in COVID-19. Sequencing was performed with immunoSEQ multiplex PCR; in TCRdb, only in-frame clones are kept and a portion is missing. The sample holds some 250,000 clones, more than 75% seen once. Material for sequencing was PBMCs or T cells enriched from blood (not recorded which). These receptors were taken from a woman aged 40-49 years with acute COVID-19.

The gene calls are TRBV6-1 and TRBJ2-7; TRBD2 agrees at 12 bases. The CDR3 spans 15 residues. Germline CDR1 is MNHNS and CDR2 is SASEGT. Germline trimming cut 2 bases from V and 4 bases from J; bases unmatched to any gene: 3. DNA of the CDR3: TGTGCCAGCAGTGAACTAGCGGGAGGGCTTTACGAGCAGTACTTC. Translating gives CASSELAGGLYEQYF.

The chain is built from TRBV3-1 (or the pseudogene TRBV3-2) and TRBJ2-5; TRBD1 might be the D (6 bases). The CDR3 has 15 amino acids. Germline V CDR1 and CDR2: LGHDT, YNNKEL (reference sequence). Deletions cut 1 base from V and 5 bases from J, with 14 bases between. CDR3 sequence (DNA): TGTGCCAGCAGCCAAGGGTCCACCGACAGGGAGACCCAGTACTTC. Translating gives CASSQGSTDRETQYF.

On this clone: This CDR3 is also generated by other DNA sequences in the sample. This sequence joins TRBV3-1 (or the pseudogene TRBV3-2) and TRBJ2-3, with D unresolved. The V end was cut by 1 base, the J end by 0 bases, with 5 bases between. CDR1 LGHDT and CDR2 YNNKEL come from the germline V gene (reference sequence). There are 14 residues in the CDR3. This CDR3 is CASSQGASTDTQYF. DNA of the CDR3: TGTGCCAGCAGCCAAGGGGCAAGCACAGATACGCAGTATTTT.

This clone was counted between two and nine times. The rearrangement uses TRBV7-8 and TRBJ2-7; D possibly corresponds to TRBD2 (6 bases). There are 15 residues in the CDR3. From germline, CDR1 is SGHVS and CDR2 FQNEAQ. V was clipped by 5 bases and J by 2 bases, with 16 bases between them. CDR3 in amino acids: CASSTQLAQAYEQYF. CDR3 nucleotide sequence: TGTGCCAGCAGCACCCAGCTAGCGCAAGCCTACGAGCAGTACTTC.

This clone occurred a few times. J is TRBJ2-5 and V is TRBV4-1, with 10 bases identical to TRBD1. V gave up 1 base and J gave up 6 bases; unmatched junction bases: 11. The CDR3 sequence is 17 residues long. Germline V gene sequence: CDR1 MGHRA, CDR2 YSYEKL. CDR3 region: CASSQADRDRGEQTQYF. In DNA, the CDR3 is TGCGCCAGCAGCCAAGCCGACCGGGACAGGGGTGAGCAGACCCAGTACTTC.

This clone was detected once. The genes are TRBV5-1 and TRBJ2-1; no firm D call. The CDR3 consists of 14 residues. V was pared by 2 bases and J by 8 bases, with 14 bases between. Germline V gene sequence: CDR1 SGHRS, CDR2 YFSETQ. DNA of the CDR3: TGCGCCAGCAGCTTTCGGCTAGTTGGCGATGAGCAGTTCTTC. As protein: CASSFRLVGDEQFF.

V is TRBV5-5 and J is TRBJ1-1; possible D gene TRBD1, 5 bases. CDR1 is SGHKS and CDR2 is YYEKEE in the germline V gene (reference sequence). The V end lost 0 bases, the J end lost 1 base, and 10 bases lay between the germline ends. The CDR3 is 15 residues long. The CDR3 sequence: CASSLGEGRNTEAFF. CDR3 nucleotide sequence: TGTGCCAGCAGCTTGGGGGAGGGGAGGAACACTGAAGCTTTCTTT. The complete variable domain, with remaining parts taken from reference TRBV5-5 and TRBJ1-1, reads DAGVTQSPTHLIKTRGQQVTLRCSPISGHKSVSWYQQVLGQGPQFIFQYYEKEERGRGNFPDRFSARQFPNYSSELNVNALLLGDSALYLCASSLGEGRNTEAFFGQGTRLTVV.

V gene TRBV7-2 combines with J gene TRBJ1-1; D gene unclear. Germline lookup yields CDR1 SGHTA and CDR2 FQGNSA. The CDR3 consists of 14 residues. The V gene lost 1 base and the J gene lost 6 bases, with 12 bases spanning the gap. CDR3 DNA: TGTGCCAGCAGCTTAGATCCGGGGTCCTCTGAAGCTTTCTTT. The encoded protein is CASSLDPGSSEAFF.

The chain couples TRBV30 to TRBJ2-5; D gene ambiguous. Germline V gene sequence: CDR1 GTSNPN, CDR2 SVGIG (reference sequence). The V end lost 3 bases, the J end lost 5 bases, and 13 bases lay between the germline ends. CDR3 length equals 13 residues. The CDR3 sequence is CAWRGPTWETQYF. The CDR3 DNA reads TGTGCCTGGAGGGGCCCTACGTGGGAGACCCAGTACTTC.